What follows are 5 T cell receptor beta chains derived from one specimen sequenced in a study of blood T cells in healthy people across ages. A sample-barcoded 5' primer and a J-beta primer mix were used in a second PCR of roughly 6 to 11 cycles. TCRdb called the 5' RACE reads again in MiXCR, with one record for every CDR3 protein. This table has about 720,000 distinct CDR3 sequences, approximately 22% appearing once. The sample was blood. The receptors were gathered from an older man in good health.

This clonotype was detected a few times. The V call is TRBV12-3 or TRBV12-4, the J call TRBJ1-3; 7 nucleotides agree with TRBD1. CDR3 size: 14 residues. Unmatched junction bases numbered 8, after V lost 6 bases and J lost 6 bases. For the CDR3, the DNA is TGTGCCAGCAGGCCCGGGACAGCCACAAACACCATATATTTT. Amino acids: CASRPGTATNTIYF.

This clonotype was observed at least ten times. The rearrangement joins TRBV12-3 or TRBV12-4 to TRBJ1-5, with D unclear. Trimming removed 3 bases at V and 5 bases at J, with 11 bases between. The CDR3 sequence is 14 residues long. As DNA, the CDR3 is TGTGCCAGCAGTTTTACCAACGGGGATCAGCCCCAGCATTTT. This encodes CASSFTNGDQPQHF.

This clonotype was seen a few times. The rearrangement links TRBV7-2 to TRBJ2-5, with D perhaps matching TRBD1 (6 bases). Germline CDR1 SGHTA, CDR2 FQGNSA. This CDR3 contains 14 residues. V lost 5 bases to trimming and J lost 1 base, with 11 bases between them. As DNA, the CDR3 is TGTGCCAGCAGCCCGACAGGCCCCCAAGAGACCCAGTACTTC. Translation: CASSPTGPQETQYF.

CDR3 loop: CASSLDPLNTEAFF. The DNA for the CDR3 is TGCGCCAGCAGCTTGGATCCGCTGAACACTGAAGCTTTCTTT. This chain uses TRBV5-1 with TRBJ1-1; no definite D call. Germline V gene data show CDR1 as SGHRS and CDR2 as YFSETQ. Trimming cost V 0 bases and J 0 bases, with 6 bases left between them. The CDR3 is 14 amino acids.

The genes are TRBV9 and TRBJ1-2; 8 bases match TRBD1. CDR3 length: 17 amino acids. The V segment lost 5 bases and the J segment 0 bases; nucleotides outside the gene matches: 12. CDR1 and CDR2 from the germline V gene are SGDLS and YYNGEE. The CDR3 region is CASSHNRGMTTNYGYTF. For the CDR3, the DNA is TGTGCCAGCAGTCATAACAGGGGGATGACCACTAACTATGGCTACACCTTC. Full variable domain (rest looked up from reference TRBV9 and TRBJ1-2): DSGVTQTPKHLITATGQRVTLRCSPRSGDLSVYWYQQSLDQGLQFLIQYYNGEERAKGNILERFSAQQFPDLHSELNLSSLELGDSALYFCASSHNRGMTTNYGYTFGSGTRLTVV.